The 30 T cell receptor beta chains reported below all come from one sample, sequenced in a study of shared clonotypes between healthy human individuals (dated by TCRdb to 2019 to 2021). Libraries were prepared through the immunoSEQ multiplex PCR assay. TCRdb obtained this table from immuneACCESS and retained in-frame rearrangements with V and J assigned. These tables miss some clones; where compared with another copy, unresolved V genes account for less than half of the shortfall, and the remainder is unexplained. In this sample the table shows fewer than 600,000 clones, around 80% of which occur a single time. Around 12% of the sample is in the top ten clones. What was sequenced was PBMCs. The origin of the receptors is a woman aged 40-49 years in good health. Some clones in this sample may be carry-over from other donors' samples.

For this clone: Other DNA sequences from this sample encode an identical CDR3 as well. V is TRBV28 and J is TRBJ1-4; 7 nucleotides agree with TRBD1. V trimming: 8 bases; J trimming: 3 bases; junction bases outside the gene matches: 3. The V gene's germline CDR1 is MDHEN and CDR2 SYDVKM. The CDR3 has 13 residues. The CDR3 sequence is CASWDSSNEKLFF. The DNA for the CDR3 is TGTGCCAGCTGGGACAGCTCTAATGAAAAACTGTTTTTT.

The CDR3 is CAWTRGTYEQYF. The CDR3 DNA sequence: TGTGCCTGGACTCGTGGTACCTACGAGCAGTACTTC. V is TRBV30 and J is TRBJ2-7; D gene ambiguous. Trimming took 4 bases from V and 2 from J, leaving 9 bases between them. CDR3 length equals 12 residues. Germline V gene sequence: CDR1 GTSNPN, CDR2 SVGIG (reference sequence).

On this clone: This is likely a read error, given that the CDR3 carries no conserved phenylalanine or tryptophan at its end. CDR3 in DNA: TGCAGCGTTGGGGGGTCCACTGAAGCTTTCCTT. Its translation: CSVGGSTEAFL. The rearrangement uses TRBV29-1 and TRBJ1-1; TRBD1 is a possible D gene (5 bases). Germline V gene sequence: CDR1 SQVTM, CDR2 ANQGSEA. V lost 4 bases to trimming and J lost 4 bases, with 7 bases between them. This CDR3 comprises 11 residues.

The sample holds a few counts of this clone. The chain recombines TRBV5-1 with TRBJ2-5; TRBD2 aligns across 7 bases. TRBJ2-7 matches the DNA end more closely, so the J call is doubtful. Germline CDR1 SGHRS, CDR2 YFSETQ. The CDR3 spans 13 residues. CDR3 DNA: TGCGCCAGCAGCTTAGGGACTACTTACGAGCAGTACTTC. Residues: CASSLGTTYEQYF.

On this clone itself: A far larger clone is one base from this, pointing to a likely read error. At the DNA level, this CDR3 is encoded by other sequences in the same sample as well. This chain connects TRBV30 to TRBJ1-1, with D maybe TRBD1 (5 bases). The CDR3 extends over 11 amino acids. The germline CDR1 and CDR2 sequences are GTSNPN and SVGIG (reference sequence). The V end was cut by 3 bases, the J end by 8 bases, with 10 bases between. The CDR3 protein is CAWRDMTEAFF. The CDR3 coding sequence is TGTGCCTGGAGGGACATGACCGAAGCTTTCTTT.

V and J are TRBV20-1 and TRBJ2-7; D uncertain. Germline V CDR1 and CDR2: DFQATT, SNEGSKA (reference sequence). The CDR3 extends over 10 amino acids. Trimming stripped 3 bases from V and 4 bases from J, with 4 bases between. The CDR3 sequence: CSASGYEQYF. CDR3 bases: TGCAGTGCTAGTGGTTACGAGCAGTACTTC.

The chain couples TRBV29-1 to TRBJ2-1; 7 nucleotides agree with TRBD2. The junction had 8 bases not matched to a gene; V was cut back by 7 bases and J by 5 bases. This CDR3 has 13 residues. The germline gives CDR1 SQVTM, CDR2 ANQGSEA. The CDR3 region has the DNA TGCAGCGCCCTATGGGGGGGGGACAATGAGCAGTTCTTC. The encoded protein is CSALWGGDNEQFF.

The chain combines TRBV4-2 with TRBJ2-1; no reliable D call. Trimming removed 2 bases from V and 8 bases from J, with 7 bases in between. Germline CDR1 is LGHNA and CDR2 is YNFKEQ. The CDR3 contains 12 residues. In DNA, the CDR3 is TGTGCCAGCAGCCAACCACCCTATGAGCAGTTCTTC. Translation gives CASSQPPYEQFF.

This clone came up many times. The V gene is TRBV10-3, the J gene TRBJ2-5; D unclear. Trimming removed 6 bases at V and 5 bases at J, with 22 bases between. The CDR3 contains 16 residues. Germline-derived CDR1 and CDR2 are ENHRY and SYGVKD. In DNA form, the CDR3 reads TGTGCCATCAGCGCAACGGCCGTGGGGTTCGGGGAGACCCAGTACTTC. It specifies CAISATAVGFGETQYF.

As regards this clone: At one end the junction does not follow the germline gene, possibly because of a read error. J is TRBJ1-3 and V is TRBV5-1; TRBD1 might be the D (5 bases). This CDR3 is 17 amino acids long. Germline V gives CDR1 SGHRS, CDR2 YFSETQ. The DNA of the CDR3 is TGCGCCAGCGGCTTGCAGGGTTCGCCGAGCTCTGGAAACACCATATATTTT. Protein: CASGLQGSPSSGNTIYF.

This sequence joins TRBV28 and TRBJ1-2; D is perhaps TRBD1 (5 bases). CDR1 MDHEN and CDR2 SYDVKM come from the germline V gene. Trimming cost V 4 bases and J 3 bases, with 6 bases left between them. This CDR3 region has 12 residues. The CDR3 reads CASSSQDYGYTF. In DNA form, the CDR3 reads TGTGCCAGCAGTTCACAGGACTATGGCTACACCTTC.

This sequence joins TRBV7-2 and TRBJ1-2; unclear D gene. The length of the CDR3 is 13 residues. The V end was cut by 1 base, the J end by 7 bases, with 10 bases between. Germline values: CDR1 SGHTA, CDR2 FQGNSA. Here the CDR3 reads CASSLEERRGYTF. CDR3 coding DNA: TGTGCCAGCAGCTTAGAAGAAAGGCGTGGCTACACCTTC.

This chain uses TRBV28 with TRBJ1-2, with a weak D call TRBD1 (6 bases). Trimming removed 5 bases at V and 8 bases at J, with 21 bases between. Germline V gene lookup returns CDR1 MDHEN and CDR2 SYDVKM. The CDR3 is 15 amino acids. The CDR3: CASSGGGPPRGGYTF. Here the CDR3 DNA reads TGTGCCAGCAGTGGGGGGGGGCCCCCCCGAGGCGGCTACACCTTC.

The CDR3 protein is CASSPGQPATNEKLFF. The CDR3 nucleotides are TGTGCCAGCAGCCCGGGACAGCCAGCAACTAATGAAAAACTGTTTTTT. This chain uses TRBV7-9 with TRBJ1-4; 7 positions match TRBD1. This CDR3 contains 16 residues. Trimming removed 5 bases from V and 0 bases from J; junction bases left unmatched: 6. Looked up from germline, CDR1 is SEHNR and CDR2 is FQNEAQ (reference sequence).

This rearrangement joins TRBV7-9 to TRBJ2-3; D is ambiguous. V lost 5 bases, J lost 0 bases, and 6 bases lay in between. The CDR3 sequence is 13 residues long. Germline loops: CDR1 SEHNR, CDR2 FQNEAQ (reference sequence). Written as DNA, the CDR3 is TGTGCCAGCAGCGCGCCTAGCACAGATACGCAGTATTTT. It specifies CASSAPSTDTQYF.

The J gene is TRBJ1-4, the V gene TRBV19; unclear D gene. The germline V and J ends were trimmed by 1 base and 0 bases, with 9 bases remaining between them. The CDR3 is made up of 16 amino acids. CDR1 and CDR2 from the germline V gene are LNHDA and SQIVND (reference sequence). The CDR3 region is CASSIVRIATNEKLFF. In nucleotides, the CDR3 is TGTGCCAGTAGTATAGTTCGGATCGCAACTAATGAAAAACTGTTTTTT.

The rearrangement joins TRBV9 to TRBJ1-2, with TRBD1 as a possible D gene (6 bases). The V gene lost 4 bases and the J gene lost 1 base, with 14 bases spanning the gap. The CDR3 contains 15 residues. Germline V gene data show CDR1 as SGDLS and CDR2 as YYNGEE. CDR3 protein: CASSQPGHLNYGYTF. CDR3 nucleotides: TGTGCCAGCAGCCAGCCGGGACACCTTAACTATGGCTACACCTTC.

A remark on this clone: Compared with germline, one end of the junction differs, possibly owing to a read error. The chain couples TRBV20-1 to TRBJ1-2, with 9 bases identical to TRBD1. The CDR3 has 11 residues. The germline CDR1 and CDR2 sequences are DFQATT and SNEGSKA (reference sequence). The CDR3 protein is CSARGTGDADF. In DNA form, the CDR3 reads TGCAGTGCTAGAGGGACAGGGGACGCCGACTTC.

This chain links TRBV18 with TRBJ1-5; TRBD1 aligns across 10 bases. The germline V gene encodes CDR1 KGHSH and CDR2 LQKENI. The junction had 2 bases not matched to a gene; V was cut back by 2 bases and J by 4 bases. The CDR3 runs 15 residues. CDR3 loop: CASSPGQGENQPQHF. The CDR3 region has the DNA TGTGCCAGCTCACCAGGACAGGGGGAGAATCAGCCCCAGCATTTT.

The chain carries TRBV19 and TRBJ1-5; D gene ambiguous. Per the germline V gene, CDR1 is LNHDA and CDR2 is SQIVND (reference sequence). CDR3 length equals 12 residues. V was cut by 8 bases and J by 3 bases, with 8 bases left in between. The CDR3 nucleotides are TGTGCCAGTCAGGACCCCAATCAGCCCCAGCATTTT. This translates into CASQDPNQPQHF.

The V gene is TRBV28, the J gene TRBJ2-1; D may match TRBD1 or TRBD2 (5 bases each). Trimming shortened V by 4 bases and J by 3 bases, and 13 bases separated the two germline ends. The CDR3 totals 15 residues. Germline V gives CDR1 MDHEN, CDR2 SYDVKM. Here the CDR3 reads CASSSPGPYYNEQFF. In nucleotides, the CDR3 is TGTGCCAGCAGTTCTCCGGGACCCTACTACAATGAGCAGTTCTTC.

V usage is TRBV2 and J usage is TRBJ2-1, with 10 nucleotides matching TRBD2. The CDR3 sequence is 15 residues long. Germline loops: CDR1 SNHLY, CDR2 FYNNEI. The trim removed 3 bases at V and 8 bases at J, leaving 7 bases unmatched. The DNA for the CDR3 is TGTGCCAGCAGTGAGCGGACTAGCGGCCAGGATGAGCAGTTCTTC. Residues: CASSERTSGQDEQFF.

The chain combines TRBV19 with TRBJ1-2, with D possibly being TRBD1 (5 bases). V shed 3 bases and J shed 4 bases, with 18 bases lying between them. Germline values: CDR1 LNHDA, CDR2 SQIVND (reference sequence). This CDR3 region has 16 residues. CDR3 in DNA: TGTGCCAGTAGTATCGCGCGTGTGGGGGTGACCTATGGCTACACCTTC. Translating gives CASSIARVGVTYGYTF.

The chain uses TRBV28 and TRBJ2-5; D ambiguous. The V gene's germline CDR1 is MDHEN and CDR2 SYDVKM. The CDR3 consists of 12 residues. Between the trimmed V and J ends, which lost 5 bases and 3 bases, there was a span of 7 bases. This CDR3 reads CASSGEKETQYF. CDR3 in DNA: TGTGCCAGCAGTGGGGAAAAAGAGACCCAGTACTTC.

This clone showed up just once. The chain employs TRBV19 and TRBJ1-1; D is unclear. The CDR3 contains 14 residues. The germline V gene has CDR1 LNHDA and CDR2 SQIVND (reference sequence). V was clipped by 3 bases and J by 3 bases, with 11 bases between them. DNA for the CDR3: TGTGCCAGTAGTATTCACAGAGTCCACACTGAAGCTTTCTTT. It translates to CASSIHRVHTEAFF.

The chain carries TRBV19 and TRBJ2-7; 8 bases agree with TRBD1. V trimming: 4 bases; J trimming: 3 bases; junction bases outside the gene matches: 8. CDR1 is LNHDA and CDR2 is SQIVND in the germline V gene (reference sequence). The CDR3 runs to 15 residues. The CDR3 DNA is TGTGCCAGTAGTAGGCATGGACAGGGCCACTACGAGCAGTACTTC. Translation gives CASSRHGQGHYEQYF.

A remark on this clone: An end of the junction differs from the germline gene, which may be a read error. The rearrangement joins TRBV7-6 to TRBJ2-3; 7 nucleotides align to TRBD2. This CDR3 contains 15 residues. Germline CDR1 is SGHVS and CDR2 is FNYEAQ. CDR3 DNA sequence: TGTGCCAGCAGCCTAGCGTGGGAGGGGAAGGATACGCAGTATTTT. Its translation is CASSLAWEGKDTQYF.

This chain joins TRBV28 and TRBJ2-5; TRBD2 matches at 7 bases. Germline V gene lookup returns CDR1 MDHEN and CDR2 SYDVKM. The CDR3 covers 14 residues. V was pared by 1 base and J by 4 bases, with 3 bases of the junction left unmatched. CDR3 DNA sequence: TGTGCCAGCAGTTTATCGGCGGGAGCAGAGACCCAGTACTTC. As protein: CASSLSAGAETQYF. The full variable domain, with the rest looked up from reference TRBV28 and TRBJ2-5, is DVKVTQSSRYLVKRTGEKVFLECVQDMDHENMFWYRQDPGLGLRLIYFSYDVKMKEKGDIPEGYSVSREKKERFSLILESASTNQTSMYLCASSLSAGAETQYFGPGTRLLVL.

J is TRBJ1-5 and V is TRBV19; D gene ambiguous. The CDR3 spans 15 residues. Germline V CDR1 and CDR2: LNHDA, SQIVND (reference sequence). Trimming shortened V by 7 bases and J by 3 bases, and 16 bases separated the two germline ends. The CDR3 region is CASMASDTSNQPQHF. The CDR3 nucleotides read TGTGCCAGTATGGCGAGTGACACATCCAATCAGCCCCAGCATTTT.

This clone was recorded once. V and J are TRBV4-2 and TRBJ2-5; D may be TRBD2 (6 bases). The germline V and J ends were trimmed by 1 base and 2 bases, with 11 bases remaining between them. Germline CDR1 reads LGHNA; CDR2 reads YNFKEQ. The CDR3 runs 15 residues. In nucleotides, the CDR3 is TGTGCCAGCAGCCAAGCCTCGACTAGGCAAGAGACCCAGTACTTC. Residues: CASSQASTRQETQYF.